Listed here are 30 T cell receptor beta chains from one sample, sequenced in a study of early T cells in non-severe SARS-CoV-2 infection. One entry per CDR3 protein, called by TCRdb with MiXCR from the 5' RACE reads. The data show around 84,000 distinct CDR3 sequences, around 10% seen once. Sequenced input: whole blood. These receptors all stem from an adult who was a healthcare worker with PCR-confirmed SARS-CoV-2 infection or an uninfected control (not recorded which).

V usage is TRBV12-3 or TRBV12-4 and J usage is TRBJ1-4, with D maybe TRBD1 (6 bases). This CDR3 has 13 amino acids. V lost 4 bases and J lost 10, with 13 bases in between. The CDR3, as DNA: TGTGCCAGCAGTTCGTCCGGGACATCAAAACTGTTTTTT. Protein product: CASSSSGTSKLFF.

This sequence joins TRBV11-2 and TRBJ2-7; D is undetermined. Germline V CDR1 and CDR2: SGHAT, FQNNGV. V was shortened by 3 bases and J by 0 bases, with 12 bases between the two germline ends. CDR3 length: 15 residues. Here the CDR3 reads CASSLDRPSSYEQYF. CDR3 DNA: TGTGCCAGCAGCTTGGACCGTCCGAGCTCCTACGAGCAGTACTTC.

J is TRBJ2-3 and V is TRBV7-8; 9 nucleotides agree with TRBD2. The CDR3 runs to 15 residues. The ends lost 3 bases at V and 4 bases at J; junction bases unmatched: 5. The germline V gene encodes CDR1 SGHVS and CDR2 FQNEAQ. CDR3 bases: TGTGCCAGCAGCTTGGAGCGGGGGGCGTCAGATACGCAGTATTTT. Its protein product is CASSLERGASDTQYF.

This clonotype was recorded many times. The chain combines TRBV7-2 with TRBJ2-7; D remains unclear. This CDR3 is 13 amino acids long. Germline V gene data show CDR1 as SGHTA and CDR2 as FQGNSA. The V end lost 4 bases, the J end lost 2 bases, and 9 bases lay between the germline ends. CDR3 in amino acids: CASSYSPPYEQYF. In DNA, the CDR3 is TGTGCCAGCAGCTATTCGCCGCCCTACGAGCAGTACTTC. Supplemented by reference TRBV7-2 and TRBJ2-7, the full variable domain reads GAGVSQSPSNKVTEKGKDVELRCDPISGHTALYWYRQSLGQGLEFLIYFQGNSAPDKSGLPSDRFSAERTGGSVSTLTIQRTQQEDSAVYLCASSYSPPYEQYFGPGTRLTVT.

The CDR3 region has the DNA TGCAGCGCCCGGACAGGGACAACGTACGAGCAGTACTTC. It codes for CSARTGTTYEQYF. The gene calls are TRBV29-1 and TRBJ2-7; 8 bases are a match to TRBD1. The ends lost 7 bases at V and 4 bases at J; junction bases unmatched: 9. The CDR3 is 13 amino acids. Per germline, CDR1 SQVTM and CDR2 ANQGSEA.

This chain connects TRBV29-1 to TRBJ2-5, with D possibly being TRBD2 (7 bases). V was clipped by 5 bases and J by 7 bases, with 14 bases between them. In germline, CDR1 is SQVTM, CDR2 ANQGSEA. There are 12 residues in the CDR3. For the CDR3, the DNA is TGCAGCGTTAGAACAGGGAGGGGGACCCAGTACTTC. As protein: CSVRTGRGTQYF.

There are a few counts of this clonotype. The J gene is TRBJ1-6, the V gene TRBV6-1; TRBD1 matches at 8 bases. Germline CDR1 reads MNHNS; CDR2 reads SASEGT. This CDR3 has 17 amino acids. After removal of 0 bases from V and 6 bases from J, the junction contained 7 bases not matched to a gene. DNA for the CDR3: TGTGCCAGCAGTGAAGCTGGGACAGGAGTAATTAATTCACCCCTCCACTTT. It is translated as CASSEAGTGVINSPLHF.

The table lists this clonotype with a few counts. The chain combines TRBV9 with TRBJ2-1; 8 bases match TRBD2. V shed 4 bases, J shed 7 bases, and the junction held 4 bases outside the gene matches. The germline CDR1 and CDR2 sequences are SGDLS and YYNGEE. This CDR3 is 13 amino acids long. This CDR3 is CASSLSGGNEQFF. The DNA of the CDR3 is TGTGCCAGCAGCCTTTCGGGAGGGAATGAGCAGTTCTTC. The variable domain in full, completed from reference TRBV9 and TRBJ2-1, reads DSGVTQTPKHLITATGQRVTLRCSPRSGDLSVYWYQQSLDQGLQFLIQYYNGEERAKGNILERFSAQQFPDLHSELNLSSLELGDSALYFCASSLSGGNEQFFGPGTRLTVL.

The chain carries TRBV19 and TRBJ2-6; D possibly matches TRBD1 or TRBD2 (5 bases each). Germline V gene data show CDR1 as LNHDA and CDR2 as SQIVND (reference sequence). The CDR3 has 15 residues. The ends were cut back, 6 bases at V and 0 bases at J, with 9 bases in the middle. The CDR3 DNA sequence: TGTGCCAGTAGCAGAGGGGACTCTGGGGCCAACGTCCTGACTTTC. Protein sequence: CASSRGDSGANVLTF. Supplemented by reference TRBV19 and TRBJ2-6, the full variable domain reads DGGITQSPKYLFRKEGQNVTLSCEQNLNHDAMYWYRQDPGQGLRLIYYSQIVNDFQKGDIAEGYSVSREKKESFPLTVTSAQKNPTAFYLCASSRGDSGANVLTFGAGSRLTVL.

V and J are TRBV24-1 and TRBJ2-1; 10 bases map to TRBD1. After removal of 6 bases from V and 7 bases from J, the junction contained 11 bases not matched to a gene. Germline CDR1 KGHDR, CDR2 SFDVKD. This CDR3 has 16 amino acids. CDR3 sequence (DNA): TGTGCCACCAGTATGGCGACAGGGGGCAGGGGGAATGAGCAGTTCTTC. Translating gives CATSMATGGRGNEQFF.

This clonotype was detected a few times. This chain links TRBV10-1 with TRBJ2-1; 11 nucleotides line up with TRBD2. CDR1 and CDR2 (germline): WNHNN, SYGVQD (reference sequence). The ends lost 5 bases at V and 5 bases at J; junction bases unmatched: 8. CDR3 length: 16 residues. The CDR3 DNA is TGCGCCAGCAGTCCTAGACTAGCGGGACGACACAATGAGCAGTTCTTC. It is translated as CASSPRLAGRHNEQFF.

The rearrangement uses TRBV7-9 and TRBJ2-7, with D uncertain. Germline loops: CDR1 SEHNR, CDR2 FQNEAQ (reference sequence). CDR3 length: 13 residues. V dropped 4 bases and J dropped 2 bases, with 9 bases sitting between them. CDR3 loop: CASSSLVPYEQYF. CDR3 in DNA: TGTGCCAGCAGCTCCCTAGTACCCTACGAGCAGTACTTC.

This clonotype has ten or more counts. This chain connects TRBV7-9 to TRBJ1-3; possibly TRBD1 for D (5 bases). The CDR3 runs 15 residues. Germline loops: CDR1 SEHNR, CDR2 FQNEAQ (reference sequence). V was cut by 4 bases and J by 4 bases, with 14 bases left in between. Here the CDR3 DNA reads TGTGCCAGCAGCTCACTTGGGGGTCTCGGAAACACCATATATTTT. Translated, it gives CASSSLGGLGNTIYF.

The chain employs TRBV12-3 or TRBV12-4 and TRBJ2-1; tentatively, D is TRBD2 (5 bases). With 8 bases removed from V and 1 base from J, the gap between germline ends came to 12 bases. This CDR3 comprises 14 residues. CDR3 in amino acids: CASRRRASYNEQFF. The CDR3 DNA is TGTGCCAGCCGGCGGCGGGCATCCTACAATGAGCAGTTCTTC.

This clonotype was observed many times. Here the CDR3 DNA reads TGTGCCAGCAGCCCCGGGACTAGCGGGGCCCTCTACGAGCAGTACTTC. Protein: CASSPGTSGALYEQYF. This sequence joins TRBV21-1 and TRBJ2-7; the D call in the table, TRBD2, was not verified against the DNA. TRBV21-1 is annotated as a pseudogene. This CDR3 is 16 amino acids long.

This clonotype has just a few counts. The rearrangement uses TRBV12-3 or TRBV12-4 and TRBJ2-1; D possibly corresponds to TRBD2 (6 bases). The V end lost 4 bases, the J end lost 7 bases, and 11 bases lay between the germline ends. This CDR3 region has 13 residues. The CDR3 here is CASSSGLFNEQFF. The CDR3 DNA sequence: TGTGCCAGCAGTTCCGGACTATTTAATGAGCAGTTCTTC.

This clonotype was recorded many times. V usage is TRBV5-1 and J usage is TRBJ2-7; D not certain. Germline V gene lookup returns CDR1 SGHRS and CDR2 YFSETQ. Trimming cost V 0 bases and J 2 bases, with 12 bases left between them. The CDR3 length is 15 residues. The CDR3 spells CASSLDGPWAYEQYF. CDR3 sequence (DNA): TGCGCCAGCAGCTTGGATGGGCCGTGGGCCTACGAGCAGTACTTC.

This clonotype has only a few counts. The CDR3 loop reads CASSVDSGDPYEQYF. Written as DNA, the CDR3 is TGTGCCAGCAGCGTAGATAGCGGGGACCCCTACGAGCAGTACTTC. This chain links TRBV9 with TRBJ2-7, with 8 bases fitting TRBD2. Germline assignment: CDR1 SGDLS and CDR2 YYNGEE. This CDR3 is 15 amino acids long. V lost 0 bases, J lost 2 bases, and 4 bases stayed unmatched. Complete variable domain (other parts from reference TRBV9 and TRBJ2-7): DSGVTQTPKHLITATGQRVTLRCSPRSGDLSVYWYQQSLDQGLQFLIQYYNGEERAKGNILERFSAQQFPDLHSELNLSSLELGDSALYFCASSVDSGDPYEQYFGPGTRLTVT.

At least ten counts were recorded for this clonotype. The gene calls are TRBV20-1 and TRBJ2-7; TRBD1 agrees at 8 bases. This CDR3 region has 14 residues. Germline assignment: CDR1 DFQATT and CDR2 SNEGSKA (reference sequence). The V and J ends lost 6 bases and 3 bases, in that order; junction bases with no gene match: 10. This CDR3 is CSARDVDRVYEQYF. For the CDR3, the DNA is TGCAGTGCGAGGGACGTGGACAGGGTCTACGAGCAGTACTTC.

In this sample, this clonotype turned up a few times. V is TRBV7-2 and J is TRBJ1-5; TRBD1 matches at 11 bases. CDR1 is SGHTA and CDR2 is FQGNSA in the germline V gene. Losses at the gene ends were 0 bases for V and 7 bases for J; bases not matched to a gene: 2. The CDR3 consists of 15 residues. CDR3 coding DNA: TGTGCCAGCAGCTTAGCCGGGACAGGGGGACAGCCCCAGCATTTT. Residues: CASSLAGTGGQPQHF.

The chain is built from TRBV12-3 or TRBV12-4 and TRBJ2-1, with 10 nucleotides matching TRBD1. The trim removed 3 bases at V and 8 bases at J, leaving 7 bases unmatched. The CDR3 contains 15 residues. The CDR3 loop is CASSFWDRGLDEQFF. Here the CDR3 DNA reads TGTGCCAGCAGTTTCTGGGACAGGGGTCTCGATGAGCAGTTCTTC.

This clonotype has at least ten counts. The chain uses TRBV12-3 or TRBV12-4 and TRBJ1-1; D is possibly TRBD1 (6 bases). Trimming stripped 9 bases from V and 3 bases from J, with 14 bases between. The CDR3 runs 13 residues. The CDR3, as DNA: TGTGCCAGTACCCTGGACAGTTACACTGAAGCTTTCTTT. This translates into CASTLDSYTEAFF.

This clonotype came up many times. In nucleotides, the CDR3 is TGTGCCAGCAGGACGGACAGGGTAAGCTCCTACGAGCAGTACTTC. Encoded protein: CASRTDRVSSYEQYF. The chain joins TRBV6-6 to TRBJ2-7, with 8 bases lining up with TRBD1. The trim removed 6 bases at V and 0 bases at J, leaving 7 bases unmatched. The CDR3 is 15 amino acids. Germline values: CDR1 MNHNY, CDR2 SVGAGI (reference sequence).

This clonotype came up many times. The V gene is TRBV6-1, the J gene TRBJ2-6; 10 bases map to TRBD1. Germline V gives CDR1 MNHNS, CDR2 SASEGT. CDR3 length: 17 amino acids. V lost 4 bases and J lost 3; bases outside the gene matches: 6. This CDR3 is CASSGTGGRSGANVLTF. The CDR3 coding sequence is TGTGCCAGCAGTGGGACAGGGGGACGGAGTGGGGCCAACGTCCTGACTTTC.

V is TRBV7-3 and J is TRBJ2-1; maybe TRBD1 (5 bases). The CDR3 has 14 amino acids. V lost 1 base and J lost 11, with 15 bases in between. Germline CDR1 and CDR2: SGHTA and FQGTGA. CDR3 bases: TGTGCCAGCAGCTTAAACCCCTCGACAGACAAGCAGTTCTTC. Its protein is CASSLNPSTDKQFF.

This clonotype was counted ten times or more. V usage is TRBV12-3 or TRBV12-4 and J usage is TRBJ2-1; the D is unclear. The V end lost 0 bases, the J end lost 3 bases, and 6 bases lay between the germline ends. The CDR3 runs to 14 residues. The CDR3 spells CASSLAVGYNEQFF. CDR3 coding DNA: TGTGCCAGCAGTTTAGCGGTCGGCTACAATGAGCAGTTCTTC.

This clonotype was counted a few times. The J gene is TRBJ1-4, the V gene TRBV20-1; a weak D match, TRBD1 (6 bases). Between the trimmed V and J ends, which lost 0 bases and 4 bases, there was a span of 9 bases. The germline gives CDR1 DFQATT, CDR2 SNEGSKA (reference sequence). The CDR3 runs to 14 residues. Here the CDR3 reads CSARDLDSNEKLFF. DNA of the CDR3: TGCAGTGCTAGAGATCTGGACAGTAATGAAAAACTGTTTTTT.

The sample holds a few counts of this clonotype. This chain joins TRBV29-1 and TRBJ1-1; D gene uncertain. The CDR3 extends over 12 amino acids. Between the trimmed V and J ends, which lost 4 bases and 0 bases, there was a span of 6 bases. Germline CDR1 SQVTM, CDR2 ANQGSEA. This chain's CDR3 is CSVGLMNTEAFF. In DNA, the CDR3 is TGCAGCGTTGGGTTAATGAACACTGAAGCTTTCTTT.

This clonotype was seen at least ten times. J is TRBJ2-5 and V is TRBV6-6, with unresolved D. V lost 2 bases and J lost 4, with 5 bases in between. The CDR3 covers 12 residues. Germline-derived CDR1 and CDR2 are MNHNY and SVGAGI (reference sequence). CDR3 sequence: CASSYAGETQYF. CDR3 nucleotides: TGTGCCAGCAGTTACGCAGGAGAGACCCAGTACTTC.

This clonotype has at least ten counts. This CDR3 is CAIGTQNTGELFF. The CDR3 bases are TGTGCGATAGGGACGCAGAACACCGGGGAGCTGTTTTTT. The chain is built from TRBV7-7 and TRBJ2-2, with D possibly being TRBD1 or TRBD2 (5 bases each). The CDR3 covers 13 residues. The germline V gene encodes CDR1 SSHAT and CDR2 FNYEAQ (reference sequence).